Sequencing of this T cell receptor beta chain was carried out in a study of T cells in Graves' hyperthyroidism and ophthalmopathy. The study, taken as a whole, reports: Ophthalmopathy was predicted by the model a median of approximately 6 months ahead of onset.

In germline, CDR1 is SNHLY, CDR2 FYNNEI. V was pared by 6 bases and J by 4 bases, with 15 bases between. CDR3 size: 14 residues. Fresh peripheral blood, around 9.2 ml of it, supplied the PBMCs. TCR beta CDR3 regions were amplified from RNA transcripts. A set of HTBI primers served as the primers for a first-round RT-PCR of the TCR CDR3. MiXCR was run by TCRdb on the multiplex PCR reads, yielding one entry per CDR3 protein. The sample lists about 400,000 distinct CDR3 sequences, just under 25% occurring once. This clonotype was seen at least ten times. Its antigen is unknown. The chain carries TRBV2 and TRBJ2-5; D is ambiguous. This TCR derives from a man in his fifties with Graves' hyperthyroidism. Sequenced sample: blood. The CDR3 coding sequence is TGTGCCAGCAGCCGCGCCAGCGAGATAGAGACCCAGTACTTC. This sequence encodes CASSRASEIETQYF.